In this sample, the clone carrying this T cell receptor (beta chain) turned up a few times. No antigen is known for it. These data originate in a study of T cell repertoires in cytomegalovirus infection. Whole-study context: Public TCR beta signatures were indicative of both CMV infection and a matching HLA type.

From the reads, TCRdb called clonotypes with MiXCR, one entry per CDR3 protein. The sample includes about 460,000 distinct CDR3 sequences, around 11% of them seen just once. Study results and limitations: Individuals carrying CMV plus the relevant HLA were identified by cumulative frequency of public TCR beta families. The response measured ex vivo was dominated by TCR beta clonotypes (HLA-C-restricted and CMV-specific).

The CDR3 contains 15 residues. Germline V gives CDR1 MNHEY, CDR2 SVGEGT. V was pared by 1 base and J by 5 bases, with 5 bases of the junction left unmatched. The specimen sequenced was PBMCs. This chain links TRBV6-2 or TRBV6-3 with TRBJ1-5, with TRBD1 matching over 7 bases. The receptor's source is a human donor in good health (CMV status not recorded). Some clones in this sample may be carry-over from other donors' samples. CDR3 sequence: CASSYWRGLDQPQHF. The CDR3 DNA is TGTGCCAGCAGTTACTGGAGGGGGCTAGATCAGCCCCAGCATTTT.